This T cell receptor beta chain emerged from a study of persistence of HIV-infected CD4 T cells. Background on the study: Multiple blood draws of up to 180 mL, except two donors with single leukapheresis.

Sequencing used immunoSEQ version 4 in survey mode. Clones were sequenced by immunoSEQ multiplex PCR, and TCRdb holds only the in-frame ones, with some missing. The sample includes roughly 30,000 clones, 78% of them seen just once. Study findings and constraints: Proviral oligoclonality tracked with TCR oligoclonality within the same sorted cells. The rare CMV-responding cells with HIV-1 proviruses were not separately TCR-sequenced.

Cells were stimulated with CMV-infected fibroblast lysates at 10 ug/mL. CD40L-negative CD69-negative CD45RO-high memory CD4+ T cells were sorted as populations depleted of antigen-responding cells. A roughly 20-hour stimulation of CD8-depleted PBMCs used anti-CD28/CD49d costimulation, CD40-blocking antibody and enfuvirtide. This clone appeared a few times. Its antigen is unidentified. The CDR3 is 13 amino acids. Losses at the gene ends were 7 bases for V and 0 bases for J; bases not matched to a gene: 4. Germline V CDR1 and CDR2: SQVTM, ANQGSEA. The rearrangement uses TRBV29-1 and TRBJ1-1; 8 bases map to TRBD1. The clonotype was recovered from an adult woman with HIV who was CMV-seropositive. The sample in question was CD4+ T cells sorted from PBMCs after approximately 19-hour stimulation, obtained from a patient who received antiretroviral therapy. The CDR3 nucleotides are TGCAGCGCAGACAGGGGTTTGAACACTGAAGCTTTCTTT. This gives the protein CSADRGLNTEAFF.